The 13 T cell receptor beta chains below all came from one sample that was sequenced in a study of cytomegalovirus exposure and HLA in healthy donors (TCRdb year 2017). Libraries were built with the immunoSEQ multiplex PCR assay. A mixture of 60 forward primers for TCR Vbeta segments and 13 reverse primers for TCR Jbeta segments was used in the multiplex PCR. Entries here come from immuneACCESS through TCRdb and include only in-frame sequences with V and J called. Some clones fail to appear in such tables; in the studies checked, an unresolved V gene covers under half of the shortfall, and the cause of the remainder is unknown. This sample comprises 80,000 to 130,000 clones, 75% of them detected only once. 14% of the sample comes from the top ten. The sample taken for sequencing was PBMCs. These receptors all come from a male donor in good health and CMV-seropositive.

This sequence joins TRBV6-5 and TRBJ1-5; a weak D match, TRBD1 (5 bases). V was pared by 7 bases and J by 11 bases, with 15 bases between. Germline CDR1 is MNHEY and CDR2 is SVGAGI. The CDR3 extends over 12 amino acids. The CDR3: CASTNGGETQHF. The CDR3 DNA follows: TGTGCCAGCACTAACGGAGGGGAGACCCAGCATTTT.

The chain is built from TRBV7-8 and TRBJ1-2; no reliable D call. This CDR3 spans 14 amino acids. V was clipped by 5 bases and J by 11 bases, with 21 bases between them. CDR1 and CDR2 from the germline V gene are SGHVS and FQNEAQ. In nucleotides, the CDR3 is TGTGCCAGCAGCCAACAGAGACAAGGTGGTGGATACACCTTC. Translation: CASSQQRQGGGYTF.

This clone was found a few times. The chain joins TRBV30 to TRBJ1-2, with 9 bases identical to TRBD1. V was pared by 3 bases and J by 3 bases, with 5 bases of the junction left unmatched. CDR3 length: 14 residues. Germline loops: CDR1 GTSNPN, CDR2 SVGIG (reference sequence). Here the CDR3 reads CAWSHRGRDYGYTF. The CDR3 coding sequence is TGTGCCTGGAGCCACAGGGGGCGCGACTATGGCTACACCTTC.

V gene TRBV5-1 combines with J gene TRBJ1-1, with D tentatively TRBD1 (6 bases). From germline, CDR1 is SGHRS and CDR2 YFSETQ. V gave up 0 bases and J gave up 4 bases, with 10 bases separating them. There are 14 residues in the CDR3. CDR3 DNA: TGCGCCAGCAGCTTGGGGGGGCGCGGCACTGAAGCTTTCTTT. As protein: CASSLGGRGTEAFF.

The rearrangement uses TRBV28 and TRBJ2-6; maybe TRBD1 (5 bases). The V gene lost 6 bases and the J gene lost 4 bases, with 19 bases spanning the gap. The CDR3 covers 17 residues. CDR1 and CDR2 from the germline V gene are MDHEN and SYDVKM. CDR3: CASRTPTGAMGANVLTF. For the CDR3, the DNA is TGTGCCAGCAGGACCCCCACAGGAGCGATGGGGGCCAACGTCCTGACTTTC.

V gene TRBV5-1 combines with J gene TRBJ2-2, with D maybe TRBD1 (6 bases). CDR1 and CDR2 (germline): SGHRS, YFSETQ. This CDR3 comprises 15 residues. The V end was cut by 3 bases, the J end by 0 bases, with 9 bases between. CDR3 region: CASSSQGSNTGELFF. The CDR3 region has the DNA TGCGCCAGCAGCTCACAGGGATCGAACACCGGGGAGCTGTTTTTT.

CDR3 amino acids: CASSIAGEGYGYTF. CDR3 bases: TGTGCCAGTAGTATAGCCGGGGAGGGCTATGGCTACACCTTC. The chain carries TRBV19 and TRBJ1-2; no clear D gene. V shed 1 base and J shed 4 bases, with 10 bases lying between them. The CDR3 runs to 14 residues. The germline gives CDR1 LNHDA, CDR2 SQIVND (reference sequence).

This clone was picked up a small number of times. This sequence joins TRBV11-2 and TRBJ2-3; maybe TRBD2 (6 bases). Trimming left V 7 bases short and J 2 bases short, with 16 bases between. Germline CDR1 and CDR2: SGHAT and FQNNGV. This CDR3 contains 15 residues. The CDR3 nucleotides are TGTGCCAGCACCGCCCCGGGACTCGACACAGATACGCAGTATTTT. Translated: CASTAPGLDTDTQYF.

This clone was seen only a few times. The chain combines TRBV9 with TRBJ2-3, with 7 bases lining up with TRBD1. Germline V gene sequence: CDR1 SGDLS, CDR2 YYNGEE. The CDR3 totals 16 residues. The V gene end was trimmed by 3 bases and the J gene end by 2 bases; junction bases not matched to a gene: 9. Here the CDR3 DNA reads TGTGCCAGCAGCGAGAACAGGGGTTGGGACACAGATACGCAGTATTTT. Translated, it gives CASSENRGWDTDTQYF.

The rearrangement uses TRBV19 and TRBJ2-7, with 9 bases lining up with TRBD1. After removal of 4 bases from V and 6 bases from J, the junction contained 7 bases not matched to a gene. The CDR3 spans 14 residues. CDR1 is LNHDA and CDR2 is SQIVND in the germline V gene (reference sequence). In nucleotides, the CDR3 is TGTGCCAGTAGTACCGTACAGGGGGCAAGCGAGCAGTACTTC. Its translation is CASSTVQGASEQYF.

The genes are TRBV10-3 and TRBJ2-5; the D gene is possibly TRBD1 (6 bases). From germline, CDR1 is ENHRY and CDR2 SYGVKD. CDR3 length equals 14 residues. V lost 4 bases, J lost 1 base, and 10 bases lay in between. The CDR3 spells CAISGGPIQETQYF. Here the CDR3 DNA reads TGTGCCATCAGTGGGGGGCCGATCCAAGAGACCCAGTACTTC.

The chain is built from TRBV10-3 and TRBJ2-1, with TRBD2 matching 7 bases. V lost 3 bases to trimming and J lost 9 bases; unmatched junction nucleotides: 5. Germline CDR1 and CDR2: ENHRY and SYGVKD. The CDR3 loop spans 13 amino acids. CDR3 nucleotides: TGTGCCATCAGTGATGCGCCGGGAGGTGAGCAGTTCTTC. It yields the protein CAISDAPGGEQFF.

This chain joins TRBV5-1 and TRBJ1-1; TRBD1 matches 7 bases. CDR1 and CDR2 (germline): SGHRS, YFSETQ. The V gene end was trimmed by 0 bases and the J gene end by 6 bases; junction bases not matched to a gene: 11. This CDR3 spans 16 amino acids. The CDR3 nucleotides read TGCGCCAGCAGCTTGGACCTCCACAGGGGTACCGCTGAAGCTTTCTTT. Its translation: CASSLDLHRGTAEAFF.